Below are 14 T cell receptor beta chains sequenced from a single sample in a study of early T cells in non-severe SARS-CoV-2 infection. One entry per CDR3 protein, called by TCRdb with MiXCR from the 5' RACE reads. This table has 40,000 to 55,000 distinct CDR3 sequences, around 14% appearing once. The sequenced material came from whole blood. The source of these receptors is an adult who was a healthcare worker with PCR-confirmed SARS-CoV-2 infection or an uninfected control (not recorded which).

This clonotype showed up just a few times. J is TRBJ2-1 and V is TRBV2; TRBD2 might be the D (7 bases). This CDR3 is 14 amino acids long. Per the germline V gene, CDR1 is SNHLY and CDR2 is FYNNEI. Trimming stripped 6 bases from V and 7 bases from J, with 16 bases between. CDR3: CASRGLGGVNEQFF. The DNA for the CDR3 is TGTGCCAGCAGAGGACTAGGGGGTGTGAATGAGCAGTTCTTC. Supplemented by reference TRBV2 and TRBJ2-1, the full variable domain reads EPEVTQTPSHQVTQMGQEVILRCVPISNHLYFYWYRQILGQKVEFLVSFYNNEISEKSEIFDDQFSVERPDGSNFTLKIRSTKLEDSAMYFCASRGLGGVNEQFFGPGTRLTVL.

This clonotype was found many times. The V call is TRBV20-1, the J call TRBJ1-2; tentatively, D is TRBD1 (6 bases). Trimming removed 1 base at V and 0 bases at J, with 9 bases between. The CDR3 contains 14 residues. Germline loops: CDR1 DFQATT, CDR2 SNEGSKA (reference sequence). CDR3 sequence (DNA): TGCAGTGCTAGAGCTGGGGGCTCTAACTATGGCTACACCTTC. Amino acid sequence: CSARAGGSNYGYTF.

This clonotype was recorded many times. The chain has TRBV18 and TRBJ1-5; D possibly corresponds to TRBD1 (5 bases). Deletions cut 4 bases from V and 1 base from J, with 20 bases between. Germline CDR1 KGHSH, CDR2 LQKENI. This CDR3 spans 18 amino acids. Here the CDR3 reads CASSQAWVLKGSNQPQHF. The CDR3 DNA sequence: TGTGCCAGCTCACAGGCGTGGGTGTTGAAGGGGAGCAATCAGCCCCAGCATTTT. Based on the CDR3 plus reference TRBV18 and TRBJ1-5, the full variable domain is NAGVMQNPRHLVRRRGQEARLRCSPMKGHSHVYWYRQLPEEGLKFMVYLQKENIIDESGMPKERFSAEFPKEGPSILRIQQVVRGDSAAYFCASSQAWVLKGSNQPQHFGDGTRLSIL.

This clonotype was counted at least ten times. This rearrangement joins TRBV19 to TRBJ2-1; unclear D gene. The V end was cut by 7 bases, the J end by 8 bases, with 18 bases between. The germline CDR1 and CDR2 sequences are LNHDA and SQIVND (reference sequence). The CDR3 consists of 14 residues. CDR3 in DNA: TGTGCCAGTACCACCACGGTCTCTAACGATGAGCAGTTCTTC. It yields the protein CASTTTVSNDEQFF.

This clonotype was detected ten times or more. This chain joins TRBV20-1 and TRBJ1-2; weak D call: TRBD1 (5 bases). The length of the CDR3 is 15 residues. The V and J ends lost 6 bases and 0 bases respectively, with 17 bases between them. Germline V lookup: CDR1 DFQATT, CDR2 SNEGSKA (reference sequence). CDR3 loop: CSANAETVANYGYTF. CDR3 coding DNA: TGCAGTGCAAACGCCGAGACAGTCGCTAACTATGGCTACACCTTC.

The V call is TRBV20-1, the J call TRBJ1-3, with 7 nucleotides matching TRBD1. The junction had 9 bases not matched to a gene; V was cut back by 6 bases and J by 4 bases. The CDR3 is 14 amino acids. Per the germline V gene, CDR1 is DFQATT and CDR2 is SNEGSKA (reference sequence). CDR3 sequence (DNA): TGCAGTGCAAATCACGGGACAGCAGGAAACACCATATATTTT. It codes for CSANHGTAGNTIYF.

This clonotype was seen repeatedly, ten times or more. The chain recombines TRBV7-9 with TRBJ1-6, with unresolved D. Trimming stripped 1 base from V and 5 bases from J, with 18 bases between. Germline loops: CDR1 SEHNR, CDR2 FQNEAQ (reference sequence). The CDR3 covers 18 residues. As DNA, the CDR3 is TGTGCCAGCAGCTTAGACGGGTCCCTACTGGGAGATAATTCACCCCTCCACTTT. Translation gives CASSLDGSLLGDNSPLHF.

This clonotype appeared many times. J is TRBJ2-7 and V is TRBV3-1; D call uncertain. Germline V gives CDR1 LGHDT, CDR2 YNNKEL (reference sequence). V lost 1 base to trimming and J lost 4 bases, with 2 bases between them. This CDR3 comprises 11 residues. CDR3: CASSQGYEQYF. CDR3 nucleotide sequence: TGTGCCAGCAGCCAAGGGTACGAGCAGTACTTC.

This clonotype was seen many times. This CDR3 is CSVQGQAYEQYF. The CDR3 nucleotides are TGCAGCGTACAGGGGCAAGCCTACGAGCAGTACTTC. This chain links TRBV29-1 with TRBJ2-7; the match to TRBD1 covers 7 bases. CDR1 is SQVTM and CDR2 is ANQGSEA in the germline V gene. The CDR3 totals 12 residues. J gave up 2 bases and V 6 bases, and 4 bases lay outside the gene matches.

The V call is TRBV28, the J call TRBJ1-1, with D possibly being TRBD1 (5 bases). With 5 bases removed from V and 10 bases from J, the gap between germline ends came to 20 bases. Germline CDR1 is MDHEN and CDR2 is SYDVKM. The CDR3 runs 14 residues. For the CDR3, the DNA is TGTGCCAGCAGTCCTTCCGGGACCAACCTGCGAGCTTTCTTT. This gives the protein CASSPSGTNLRAFF.

This clonotype was counted at least ten times. This chain uses TRBV20-1 with TRBJ2-5, with D possibly matching TRBD2 (5 bases). In germline, CDR1 is DFQATT, CDR2 SNEGSKA (reference sequence). V shed 6 bases and J shed 4 bases, with 15 bases lying between them. The CDR3 covers 13 residues. CDR3 sequence: CSANSGEGETQYF. The CDR3 DNA reads as TGCAGTGCCAACTCTGGAGAGGGAGAGACCCAGTACTTC.

This clonotype was observed a handful of times. The CDR3 is CAIRQGGTNEKLFF. The CDR3 DNA is TGTGCCATACGACAGGGAGGAACTAATGAAAAACTGTTTTTT. V is TRBV10-3 and J is TRBJ1-4, with 7 bases fitting TRBD1. The ends lost 9 bases at V and 1 base at J; junction bases unmatched: 5. This CDR3 has 14 residues. From germline, CDR1 is ENHRY and CDR2 SYGVKD.

This clonotype has a count of ten or more. The chain joins TRBV5-4 to TRBJ2-7; D is unresolved. The V and J ends lost 3 bases and 5 bases respectively, with 6 bases between them. The CDR3 runs to 11 residues. The germline V gene encodes CDR1 SGHNT and CDR2 YYREEE (reference sequence). The CDR3 loop reads CASSSINEQYF. In nucleotides, the CDR3 is TGTGCCAGCAGCTCAATAAACGAGCAGTACTTC.

The chain is built from TRBV14 and TRBJ2-7; 7 bases are shared with TRBD2. CDR3 length: 16 amino acids. Germline V gives CDR1 SGHDN, CDR2 FVKESK. With V trimmed by 4 bases and J by 1 base, 10 bases remained unmatched. As DNA, the CDR3 is TGTGCCAGCAGCCTACGGGACTGGCGGGGGTCCTACGAGCAGTACTTC. This gives the protein CASSLRDWRGSYEQYF.